Presented here are 30 T cell receptor beta chains from one specimen sequenced in a study of blood T cell repertoires in COVID-19. Data came from immunoSEQ multiplex PCR; TCRdb stores just in-frame clones and leaves some out. The table shows over 90,000 clones, with 84% occurring only once. The material sequenced was peripheral blood. These receptors all come from a human donor in a cohort sampled during active COVID-19.

This clone has more than one count but fewer than ten. The J gene is TRBJ1-6, the V gene TRBV5-1; TRBD1 is a possible D gene (6 bases). V lost 5 bases and J 10 bases, leaving 19 bases between the germline ends. Germline V gives CDR1 SGHRS, CDR2 YFSETQ. CDR3 length: 15 residues. The CDR3 DNA sequence: TGCGCCAGCAGACCTACAGAGGGGGTACGGTCACCCCTCCACTTT. Its protein is CASRPTEGVRSPLHF.

The sample holds a few counts of this clone. This rearrangement joins TRBV7-6 to TRBJ1-4, with 8 bases fitting TRBD1. The V and J ends lost 5 bases and 4 bases, in that order; junction bases with no gene match: 3. This CDR3 contains 14 residues. Looked up from germline, CDR1 is SGHVS and CDR2 is FNYEAQ. The CDR3 loop is CASSRDRGNEKLFF. The CDR3 region has the DNA TGTGCCAGCAGCCGAGACAGGGGTAATGAAAAACTGTTTTTT.

CDR3 protein: CASRARRDTYGYTF. In DNA, the CDR3 is TGCGCCAGCAGAGCGCGCCGGGACACCTATGGCTACACCTTC. This chain links TRBV10-1 with TRBJ1-2, with a tentative D call TRBD1 (6 bases). Germline V lookup: CDR1 WNHNN, CDR2 SYGVQD (reference sequence). V lost 6 bases to trimming and J lost 4 bases, with 15 bases between them. This CDR3 spans 14 amino acids.

J is TRBJ1-2 and V is TRBV25-1, with TRBD1 matching 9 bases. The CDR3 is made up of 16 amino acids. Losses at the gene ends were 2 bases for V and 5 bases for J; bases not matched to a gene: 9. Germline V gene data show CDR1 as MGHDK and CDR2 as SYGVNS. The CDR3 protein is CASSEEAGTGNYGYTF. CDR3 bases: TGTGCCAGCAGTGAAGAGGCCGGGACAGGGAATTATGGCTACACCTTC.

This clone was detected only once. The chain links TRBV5-4 to TRBJ1-1, with a possible D match to TRBD1 (6 bases). CDR1 and CDR2 from the germline V gene are SGHNT and YYREEE (reference sequence). The CDR3 sequence is 14 residues long. Trimming removed 4 bases at V and 1 base at J, with 11 bases between. This CDR3 reads CASSLQDRNTEAFF. The CDR3 coding sequence is TGTGCCAGCAGCCTACAGGACAGGAACACTGAAGCTTTCTTT.

Written as DNA, the CDR3 is TGTGCCAGCAGCTTAGGAACAGGGCGGGCGACCCAGTACTTC. Amino acids: CASSLGTGRATQYF. This chain links TRBV7-8 with TRBJ2-5; maybe TRBD1 (6 bases). With 1 base removed from V and 7 bases from J, the gap between germline ends came to 13 bases. This CDR3 comprises 14 residues. Germline CDR1 is SGHVS and CDR2 is FQNEAQ.

The rearrangement joins TRBV11-2 to TRBJ1-2; the D gene is possibly TRBD1 (6 bases). Trimming removed 2 bases from V and 5 bases from J, with 21 bases in between. Germline CDR1 is SGHAT and CDR2 is FQNNGV. This CDR3 is built from 17 residues. The CDR3 region is CASSLITGTRGWYGYTF. The CDR3 DNA reads as TGTGCCAGCAGCTTAATAACAGGGACAAGGGGATGGTATGGCTACACCTTC.

The V and J genes are TRBV5-4 and TRBJ2-7, with TRBD1 matching 8 bases. With V trimmed by 5 bases and J by 4 bases, 5 bases remained unmatched. CDR3 length equals 13 residues. CDR1 and CDR2 from the germline V gene are SGHNT and YYREEE (reference sequence). Here the CDR3 DNA reads TGTGCCAGCAGAGCCGGACAGGGATACGAGCAGTACTTC. Translated, it gives CASRAGQGYEQYF. The full variable domain, its missing parts supplied by reference TRBV5-4 and TRBJ2-7, is ETGVTQSPTHLIKTRGQQVTLRCSSQSGHNTVSWYQQALGQGPQFIFQYYREEENGRGNFPPRFSGLQFPNYSSELNVNALELDDSALYLCASRAGQGYEQYFGPGTRLTVT.

The rearrangement joins TRBV27 to TRBJ2-1, with 8 bases lining up with TRBD2. In germline, CDR1 is MNHEY, CDR2 SMNVEV (reference sequence). V gave up 1 base and J gave up 4 bases; unmatched junction bases: 6. The CDR3 covers 16 residues. This chain's CDR3 is CASSLLGSGVYNEQFF. The CDR3 DNA sequence: TGTGCCAGCAGTTTATTGGGTAGCGGGGTTTACAATGAGCAGTTCTTC.

This clone was found a few times. The rearrangement joins TRBV7-8 to TRBJ2-1; the match to TRBD1 covers 8 bases. Germline V gene data show CDR1 as SGHVS and CDR2 as FQNEAQ. Germline trimming cut 5 bases from V and 8 bases from J; bases unmatched to any gene: 11. CDR3 length: 15 residues. The CDR3 nucleotides read TGTGCCAGCAGCGCCCGTCCAGGGGGCATGGATGAGCAGTTCTTC. Amino acids: CASSARPGGMDEQFF.

The chain uses TRBV11-2 and TRBJ1-2; 7 nucleotides align to TRBD1. In germline, CDR1 is SGHAT, CDR2 FQNNGV. V dropped 4 bases and J dropped 5; count of bases not matched to a gene: 7. The CDR3 spans 14 residues. CDR3 sequence: CASSSWTGLYGYTF. The CDR3 DNA sequence: TGTGCCAGCAGCTCATGGACAGGTCTTTATGGCTACACCTTC.

The rearrangement uses TRBV7-9 and TRBJ1-4, with D perhaps matching TRBD1 (5 bases). The ends were cut back, 5 bases at V and 8 bases at J, with 18 bases in the middle. The CDR3 has 15 residues. Germline loops: CDR1 SEHNR, CDR2 FQNEAQ (reference sequence). The chain's CDR3 is CASSPPRQGEEKLFF. In DNA, the CDR3 is TGTGCCAGCAGCCCCCCCCGGCAGGGTGAAGAAAAACTGTTTTTT.

CDR3 loop: CASSLTGKNSPLHF. CDR3 DNA sequence: TGTGCCAGCAGTTTAACCGGGAAAAATTCACCCCTCCACTTT. The gene calls are TRBV27 and TRBJ1-6; D is ambiguous. The CDR3 has 14 amino acids. Per germline, CDR1 MNHEY and CDR2 SMNVEV (reference sequence). Between the trimmed V and J ends, which lost 2 bases and 7 bases, there was a span of 9 bases.

The chain has TRBV30 and TRBJ1-2; the D gene is possibly TRBD1 (5 bases). V was trimmed by 2 bases and J by 9 bases, leaving 13 bases between them. The CDR3 has 12 residues. The V gene's germline CDR1 is GTSNPN and CDR2 SVGIG (reference sequence). CDR3 residues: CAWSTFGGSYTF. CDR3 bases: TGTGCCTGGAGTACCTTCGGGGGAAGCTACACCTTC.

The chain combines TRBV11-2 with TRBJ2-1; 9 bases line up with TRBD2. The J segment lost 7 bases and the V segment lost 1 base, leaving 8 bases of the junction unmatched. The CDR3 is made up of 16 amino acids. Germline V gene lookup returns CDR1 SGHAT and CDR2 FQNNGV. CDR3 region: CASSLGGSGGQNEQFF. CDR3 nucleotide sequence: TGTGCCAGCAGCTTAGGGGGTAGCGGGGGCCAGAATGAGCAGTTCTTC. Variable domain in full (rest from reference TRBV11-2 and TRBJ2-1): EAGVAQSPRYKIIEKRQSVAFWCNPISGHATLYWYQQILGQGPKLLIQFQNNGVVDDSQLPKDRFSAERLKGVDSTLKIQPAKLEDSAVYLCASSLGGSGGQNEQFFGPGTRLTVL.

The CDR3 DNA follows: TGTGCCACCAGCAGAGCCGGGACAGGGTACAATGAGCAGTTCTTC. This gives the protein CATSRAGTGYNEQFF. The rearrangement joins TRBV15 to TRBJ2-1; 9 nucleotides line up with TRBD1. Per the germline V gene, CDR1 is LNHNV and CDR2 is YYDKDF (reference sequence). The junction had 2 bases not matched to a gene; V was cut back by 1 base and J by 4 bases. The CDR3 has 15 residues.

The chain uses TRBV13 and TRBJ1-4; 7 bases align to TRBD1. The CDR3 loop spans 17 amino acids. After removal of 6 bases from V and 3 bases from J, the junction contained 13 bases not matched to a gene. The germline CDR1 and CDR2 sequences are PRHDT and FYEKMQ (reference sequence). CDR3 DNA sequence: TGTGCCAGCAGTTTCGAACCTAGGGGGCGGGCTAATGAAAAACTGTTTTTT. This encodes CASSFEPRGRANEKLFF.

V gene TRBV7-8 combines with J gene TRBJ1-1; a weak D match, TRBD1 (6 bases). Germline loops: CDR1 SGHVS, CDR2 FQNEAQ. The CDR3 loop spans 14 amino acids. The germline V and J ends were trimmed by 5 bases and 3 bases, with 13 bases remaining between them. CDR3 DNA: TGTGCCAGCAGCCCGCAGGGGCCCCACACTGAAGCTTTCTTT. It is translated as CASSPQGPHTEAFF.

Only a few counts were recorded for this clone. CDR3 loop: CASSRGRDFEQYF. CDR3 DNA sequence: TGTGCCAGCAGCAGGGGGAGGGACTTCGAGCAGTACTTC. The chain recombines TRBV9 with TRBJ2-7, with D possibly TRBD2 on 7 matching bases. The CDR3 sequence is 13 residues long. The germline gives CDR1 SGDLS, CDR2 YYNGEE. V lost 4 bases and J 6 bases, leaving 14 bases between the germline ends.

The chain carries TRBV5-1 and TRBJ1-2; possible D gene TRBD1, 5 bases. The CDR3 length is 12 residues. Germline CDR1 is SGHRS and CDR2 is YFSETQ. The V end lost 2 bases, the J end lost 6 bases, and 8 bases lay between the germline ends. Written as DNA, the CDR3 is TGCGCCAGCAGCTTCCAGGGCGATGGCTACACCTTC. It codes for CASSFQGDGYTF.

The genes are TRBV7-9 and TRBJ2-3; D gene ambiguous. Germline values: CDR1 SEHNR, CDR2 FQNEAQ (reference sequence). This CDR3 comprises 15 residues. The germline V and J ends were trimmed by 8 bases and 0 bases, with 15 bases remaining between them. The CDR3 DNA follows: TGTGCCAGCGCTTACGCCCAGGTTAGCACAGATACGCAGTATTTT. Encoded protein: CASAYAQVSTDTQYF.

Only one count was recorded for this clone. The V gene is TRBV10-3, the J gene TRBJ2-7, with 7 nucleotides matching TRBD1. The junction had 15 bases not matched to a gene; V was cut back by 10 bases and J by 3 bases. CDR3 size: 15 residues. CDR1 and CDR2 from the germline V gene are ENHRY and SYGVKD. The CDR3 coding sequence is TGTGCCAAACGCTATTCTCGGACAGGCTTCTACGAGCAGTACTTC. Translation gives CAKRYSRTGFYEQYF.

There are a few counts of this clone. The rearrangement links TRBV19 to TRBJ1-2; D remains ambiguous. This CDR3 has 11 amino acids. Deletions cut 6 bases from V and 8 bases from J, with 10 bases between. The V gene's germline CDR1 is LNHDA and CDR2 SQIVND (reference sequence). The CDR3 DNA follows: TGTGCCAGTAGAAGCGGCTTAGGCTACACCTTC. Encoded protein: CASRSGLGYTF.

The rearrangement uses TRBV5-1 and TRBJ2-1; D possibly corresponds to TRBD1 (5 bases). The V and J ends lost 6 bases and 9 bases respectively, with 19 bases between them. Germline V gene lookup returns CDR1 SGHRS and CDR2 YFSETQ. The CDR3 covers 14 residues. Written as DNA, the CDR3 is TGCGCCAGCACCTGGGGCCCGGACGGATCTGAGCAGTTCTTC. Translating gives CASTWGPDGSEQFF.

The rearrangement joins TRBV28 to TRBJ2-3; D ambiguous. There are 13 residues in the CDR3. The germline gives CDR1 MDHEN, CDR2 SYDVKM. Trimming took off 5 bases at V and 5 bases at J, with 11 bases between the two ends. CDR3 protein: CASSPSVVDTQYF. CDR3 nucleotide sequence: TGTGCCAGCAGTCCCTCGGTGGTAGATACGCAGTATTTT.

CDR3 loop: CASSLGRGREPSGANVLTF. CDR3 DNA: TGTGCCAGCAGCTTAGGCCGGGGGAGGGAGCCCTCTGGGGCCAACGTCCTGACTTTC. V gene TRBV11-3 combines with J gene TRBJ2-6; 7 bases align to TRBD2. The V gene end was trimmed by 1 base and the J gene end by 0 bases; junction bases not matched to a gene: 9. The CDR3 totals 19 residues. CDR1 SGHNT and CDR2 YENEEA come from the germline V gene.

The chain links TRBV2 to TRBJ2-5; 10 nucleotides match TRBD1. The CDR3 extends over 14 amino acids. Germline lookup yields CDR1 SNHLY and CDR2 FYNNEI. The V gene end was trimmed by 6 bases and the J gene end by 2 bases; junction bases not matched to a gene: 3. The DNA for the CDR3 is TGTGCCAGCAGATGGGACAGGGGTCAAGAGACCCAGTACTTC. Its translation is CASRWDRGQETQYF.

This rearrangement joins TRBV6-6 to TRBJ1-2; D perhaps matches TRBD1 (5 bases). Germline CDR1 MNHNY, CDR2 SVGAGI (reference sequence). The CDR3 has 14 residues. V dropped 5 bases and J dropped 0 bases, with 10 bases sitting between them. The CDR3 DNA follows: TGTGCCAGCAGTGAGGAGGGACCTAACTATGGCTACACCTTC. It is translated as CASSEEGPNYGYTF.

In its sample, this clone was seen a few times. The chain joins TRBV5-1 to TRBJ2-7; 9 bases align to TRBD1. The trim removed 6 bases at V and 2 bases at J, leaving 3 bases unmatched. There are 13 residues in the CDR3. CDR1 and CDR2 from the germline V gene are SGHRS and YFSETQ. The CDR3 nucleotides read TGCGCCAGCACGGGGACAGGGCCCTACGAGCAGTACTTC. Its translation: CASTGTGPYEQYF. The entire variable domain, with the rest obtained from reference TRBV5-1 and TRBJ2-7, is as follows: KAGVTQTPRYLIKTRGQQVTLSCSPISGHRSVSWYQQTPGQGLQFLFEYFSETQRNKGNFPGRFSGRQFSNSRSEMNVSTLELGDSALYLCASTGTGPYEQYFGPGTRLTVT.

The genes are TRBV9 and TRBJ1-1, with TRBD1 matching over 10 bases. Germline values: CDR1 SGDLS, CDR2 YYNGEE. V shed 3 bases, J shed 4 bases, and the junction held 9 bases outside the gene matches. The CDR3 totals 16 residues. CDR3 region: CASSGGTGVWGTEAFF. The DNA for the CDR3 is TGTGCCAGCAGCGGTGGGACAGGGGTTTGGGGCACTGAAGCTTTCTTT.